This is a list of T cell receptor beta chains from one sample in a study of control samples from healthy donors and cancer patients. Measured with immunoSEQ multiplex PCR; TCRdb has only the in-frame clones, and not every one. The table lists about 38,000 clones, around 83% of them singletons. The sequencing sample was made of PBMCs. Every receptor here comes from a woman between 55 and 75 years old with lung cancer. Both conserved end residues are part of each CDR3. A D gene is named only where the DNA matches it firmly. The size field is filled for only some rows; it gives once, few, many or a size class.

>TRBV5-4|TRBD2|few|TRBJ2-7
TGTGCCTCCGGGGCTAGCGGGACGCTGGTGTACTTC
CASGASGTLVYF
>TRBV9|TRBD2|few|TRBJ2-1
TGTGCCAGCAGCTCTACTTCTCTAGCGGGGGCCTACAATGAGCAGTTCTTC
CASSSTSLAGAYNEQFF
>TRBV14|.|once|TRBJ1-1
TGTGCCAGCAGCCCCCTTGGGGGGGGACTGAACACTGAAGCTTTCTTT
CASSPLGGGLNTEAFF
>TRBV25-1|.|.|TRBJ1-1
TGTGCCAGCAGCGGACAGTTTGAAGCTTTCTTT
CASSGQFEAFF
>TRBV5-4|.|.|TRBJ1-2
TGTGCCAGCAGCGGGACAATTGGCTACACCTTC
CASSGTIGYTF
>TRBV14|.|few|TRBJ1-1
TGTGCCAGCAGCCAGACAGCCCAAGAAGCTTTCTTT
CASSQTAQEAFF
>TRBV27|TRBD1|.|TRBJ1-1
TGTGCCAGCAGTTTATCCTCCGGACAGGGGGCCCCTGAAGCTTTCTTT
CASSLSSGQGAPEAFF
>TRBV4-1|TRBD1|.|TRBJ1-2
TGCGCCAGCAGCCAAGATGGGACAGTGGTTGGCTACACCTTC
CASSQDGTVVGYTF
>TRBV5-4|TRBD1|.|TRBJ1-1
TGTGCCAGCCGGGGACAGTCGAACACTGAAGCTTTCTTT
CASRGQSNTEAFF
>TRBV30|.|.|TRBJ1-5
TGTGCCTGGAGTGTAGATGGCAATCAGCCCCAGCATTTT
CAWSVDGNQPQHF
>TRBV2|.|.|TRBJ1-3
TGTGCCAGCCACGAAAATTCTGGAAACACCATATATTTT
CASHENSGNTIYF
>TRBV18|.|.|TRBJ2-7
TGTGCCAGCTCACCCTCCCACGAGCAGTACTTC
CASSPSHEQYF
>TRBV27|.|.|TRBJ1-2
TGTGCCAGCGGACCCGGGACTCCGAACTATGGCTACACCTTC
CASGPGTPNYGYTF
>TRBV30|.|.|TRBJ1-3
TGTGCCTGGAGTGTACCGGGAGGGACTGGAAACACCATATATTTT
CAWSVPGGTGNTIYF
>TRBV5-5|TRBD1|.|TRBJ2-7
TGTGCCAGCAGCCGCCCGGGACAGGTGAGGTACGAGCAGTACTTC
CASSRPGQVRYEQYF
>TRBV5-4|TRBD1|.|TRBJ2-7
TGTGCCAGCAGCTTATGGACAGGAAAAGAGCAGTACTTC
CASSLWTGKEQYF
>TRBV5-1|.|.|TRBJ1-6
TGCGCCAGCAGCTTGGTGGGGGGTACACCCCTCCACTTT
CASSLVGGTPLHF
>TRBV6-1|.|.|TRBJ2-2
TGTGCCAGCAGTGAAAGGGAAACCGGGGAGCTGTTTTTT
CASSERETGELFF
>TRBV7-9|.|.|TRBJ1-2
TGTGCCAGCACCAAACCCGGGACTGTCAACTATGGCTACACCTTC
CASTKPGTVNYGYTF
>TRBV10-3|TRBD1|.|TRBJ1-1
TGTGCCATCAGTGAGTCAACTAAACAGGGGGCCACTGAAGCTTTCTTT
CAISESTKQGATEAFF
>TRBV2|TRBD1|.|TRBJ2-3
TGTGCCAGCAGAACACAGGGGGTGGGCACAGATACGCAGTATTTT
CASRTQGVGTDTQYF
>TRBV27|.|once|TRBJ2-7
TGTGCCAGCAGTTTCCGTTACGGAAACTACGAGCAGTACTTC
CASSFRYGNYEQYF
>TRBV6-4|.|.|TRBJ1-5
TGTGCCAGCAGTGACTCGGGGGGGGCCGGGGAGCCCCAGCATTTT
CASSDSGGAGEPQHF
>TRBV13|.|.|TRBJ1-1
TGTGCCAGCAGCTTATTGGGGCGGACTGAAGCTTTCTTT
CASSLLGRTEAFF
>TRBV11-2|.|.|TRBJ2-7
TGTGCCAGCAGTAGTGGCTCCCCATCGTACGAGCAGTACTTC
CASSSGSPSYEQYF
>TRBV5-1|.|.|TRBJ1-1
TGCGCCAGCAGCTCCCCTGGGGGTCCCGCTTTCTTT
CASSSPGGPAFF
>TRBV6-6|.|.|TRBJ2-1
TGTGCCAGCAGTTATCGGGAAGGATCGGTGTTTGAGCAGTTCTTC
CASSYREGSVFEQFF
>TRBV27|.|.|TRBJ2-5
TGTGCCAGCAGTTTATCGTCCTTCTTAGAGACCCAGTACTTC
CASSLSSFLETQYF
>TRBV6-5|TRBD1|.|TRBJ1-5
TGTGCCAGCAGTTCCAACAGGGGTCAGCCCCAGCATTTT
CASSSNRGQPQHF
>TRBV5-6|.|.|TRBJ1-1
TGTGCCAGCAGCCCCCTTGCGAGGGGAATGAACACTGAAGCTTTCTTT
CASSPLARGMNTEAFF
>TRBV5-4|TRBD1|.|TRBJ1-2
TGTGCCAGCAGCTTGAGGACAGGGCTTCTACCCCCCCATCACTATGGCTACACCTTC
CASSLRTGLLPPHHYGYTF
>TRBV11-1|.|.|TRBJ2-5
TGTGCCAGCCGGGGGTCTCGCGGGGTGGAGACCCAGTACTTC
CASRGSRGVETQYF
>TRBV6-6|.|.|TRBJ1-6
TGTGCCAGCAGTTACTCTGGGACATCGGAATCACCCCTCCACTTT
CASSYSGTSESPLHF
>TRBV5-4|TRBD1|.|TRBJ1-2
TGTGCCAGCAGTACAGGGGGCGCTCCAACTAACTATGGCTACACCTTC
CASSTGGAPTNYGYTF
>TRBV6-5|.|.|TRBJ2-7
TGTGCCAGCAGTTACGACTCCCAAAGAGTTCAGCAGTACTTC
CASSYDSQRVQQYF
>TRBV6-6|.|.|TRBJ1-1
TGTGCCAGCAGCTACGACAGGCGGGGAGCTTTCTTT
CASSYDRRGAFF
>TRBV6-5|TRBD1|.|TRBJ2-7
TGTGTAACCTGGGGCAGGGGGAACGAGCAGTACTTC
CVTWGRGNEQYF
>TRBV7-2|TRBD1|once|TRBJ1-1
TGTGCCAGCAGGCCCCAAACAGGGGACACTGAAGCTTTCTTT
CASRPQTGDTEAFF
>TRBV6-5|TRBD1|few|TRBJ1-2
TGTGCCAGCAGTTACGTCCCTGACAGGGGTGGCTACACCTTC
CASSYVPDRGGYTF
>TRBV7-9|TRBD1|few|TRBJ2-7
TGTGCCAGCAGCTCCGACAGGGAAAGGTACGAGCAGTACTTC
CASSSDRERYEQYF
>TRBV14|.|.|TRBJ1-3
TGTGCCAGCAGCCCCTCTGGAAACACCATATATTTT
CASSPSGNTIYF
>TRBV5-4|.|once|TRBJ1-2
TGTGCCAGCAGCTTCTCCGCCAGCCAGCAACGAGGCTACACCTTC
CASSFSASQQRGYTF
>TRBV25-1|TRBD1|.|TRBJ1-6
TGTGCCAGCAGTGAACGCGGACAGGGGAGGTGGTCACCCCTCCACTTT
CASSERGQGRWSPLHF
>TRBV3-1/TRBV3-2|TRBD1|.|TRBJ1-2
TGTGCCAGCAGCCAAGGGGACAGGGATCATGGCTACACCTTC
CASSQGDRDHGYTF